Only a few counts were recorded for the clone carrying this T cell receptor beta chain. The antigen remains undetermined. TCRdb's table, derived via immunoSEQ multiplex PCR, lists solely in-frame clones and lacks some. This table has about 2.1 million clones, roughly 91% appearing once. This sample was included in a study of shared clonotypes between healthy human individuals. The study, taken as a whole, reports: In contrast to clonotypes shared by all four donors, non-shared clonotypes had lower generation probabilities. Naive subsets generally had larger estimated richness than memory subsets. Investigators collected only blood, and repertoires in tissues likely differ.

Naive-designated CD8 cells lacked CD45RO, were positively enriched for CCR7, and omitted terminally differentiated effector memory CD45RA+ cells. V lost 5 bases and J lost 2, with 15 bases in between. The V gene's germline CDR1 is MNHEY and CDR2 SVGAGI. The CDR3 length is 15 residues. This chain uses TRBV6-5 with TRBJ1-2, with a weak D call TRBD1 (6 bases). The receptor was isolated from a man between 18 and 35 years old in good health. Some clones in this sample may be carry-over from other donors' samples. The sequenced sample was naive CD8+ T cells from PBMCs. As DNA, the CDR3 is TGTGCCAGCAGTATCGGGTGGCAGGGGAACTATGGCTACACCTTC. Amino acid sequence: CASSIGWQGNYGYTF.